The 16 T cell receptor beta chains reported below all come from one sample, sequenced in a study of graft-versus-host responses after intestinal transplantation. The repertoire was sequenced with immunoSEQ multiplex PCR; TCRdb's copy has only in-frame clones and lacks some. The table shows tens of thousands of clones, with approximately 84% occurring only once. The antigens for these receptors are not known. The sample was unstimulated CD4+ T cells sorted from spleen or lymph node cells, taken before transplant. These receptors came from a human donor who was the organ donor for an intestinal transplant.

The gene calls are TRBV5-1 and TRBJ2-5; D assignment may be TRBD1 or TRBD2 (5 bases each). This CDR3 comprises 13 residues. V shed 5 bases and J shed 2 bases, with 10 bases lying between them. Germline loops: CDR1 SGHRS, CDR2 YFSETQ. Here the CDR3 DNA reads TGCGCCAGCAGACCGGGACCTCAAGAGACCCAGTACTTC. Its protein is CASRPGPQETQYF.

In its sample, this clone was seen a few times. The chain is built from TRBV27 and TRBJ2-7; 7 nucleotides agree with TRBD1. Trimming took 3 bases from V and 3 from J; bases not matched to a gene: 8. Germline V lookup: CDR1 MNHEY, CDR2 SMNVEV (reference sequence). This CDR3 is 15 amino acids long. Here the CDR3 reads CASSFLRGQSYEQYF. The CDR3 nucleotides are TGTGCCAGCAGTTTCCTGAGGGGACAGAGCTACGAGCAGTACTTC.

The chain uses TRBV4-1 and TRBJ1-3; 7 nucleotides agree with TRBD1. J gave up 3 bases and V 2 bases, and 10 bases lay outside the gene matches. The CDR3 runs to 17 residues. Germline-derived CDR1 and CDR2 are MGHRA and YSYEKL. The chain's CDR3 is CASSQYELQGGGNTIYF. The CDR3 DNA sequence: TGCGCCAGCAGCCAATACGAACTCCAGGGGGGTGGAAACACCATATATTTT.

The chain has TRBV19 and TRBJ2-1; D might be TRBD1 or TRBD2, each matching 5 bases. The CDR3 consists of 15 residues. The V end lost 4 bases, the J end lost 2 bases, and 12 bases lay between the germline ends. Germline assignment: CDR1 LNHDA and CDR2 SQIVND (reference sequence). Written as DNA, the CDR3 is TGTGCCAGTAGTAGGGAACCGGGACCCTACAATGAGCAGTTCTTC. It specifies CASSREPGPYNEQFF.

This clone was recorded a few times. The chain links TRBV6-5 to TRBJ1-3, with TRBD1 matching 7 bases. Per germline, CDR1 MNHEY and CDR2 SVGAGI. The CDR3 is made up of 12 amino acids. With V trimmed by 6 bases and J by 4 bases, 0 bases remained unmatched. CDR3 DNA: TGTGCCAGCAGACAGGGGGGAAACACCATATATTTT. It is translated as CASRQGGNTIYF.

Only a few counts were recorded for this clone. The DNA of the CDR3 is TGTGCCAGCAAGGGACAGGGTTACGAGCAGTACTTC. The encoded protein is CASKGQGYEQYF. The chain recombines TRBV25-1 with TRBJ2-7, with 9 positions matching TRBD1. This CDR3 comprises 12 residues. Germline-derived CDR1 and CDR2 are MGHDK and SYGVNS. With 7 bases clipped from V and 4 bases from J, the junction kept 2 bases outside the gene matches.

V gene TRBV4-1 combines with J gene TRBJ1-1; weak D call: TRBD1 (6 bases). The germline V and J ends were trimmed by 2 bases and 7 bases, with 11 bases remaining between them. This CDR3 region has 13 residues. Germline V CDR1 and CDR2: MGHRA, YSYEKL. CDR3 sequence (DNA): TGCGCCAGCAGCCAACCGGGACACTTTGAAGCTTTCTTT. Protein product: CASSQPGHFEAFF.

V is TRBV5-1 and J is TRBJ2-1; 11 nucleotides align to TRBD2. The CDR3 is made up of 16 amino acids. V lost 3 bases, J lost 6 bases, and 8 bases stayed unmatched. The germline V gene encodes CDR1 SGHRS and CDR2 YFSETQ. The chain's CDR3 is CASSSDGTSGFNEQFF. The CDR3 DNA reads TGCGCCAGCAGCTCGGATGGGACTAGCGGATTCAATGAGCAGTTCTTC.

This clone was counted once. CDR3 sequence: CASSFTDQETQYF. CDR3 DNA sequence: TGTGCCAGCAGCTTTACAGACCAAGAGACCCAGTACTTC. This chain joins TRBV5-4 and TRBJ2-5, with D unclear. V dropped 2 bases and J dropped 0 bases, with 5 bases sitting between them. Germline CDR1 is SGHNT and CDR2 is YYREEE (reference sequence). This CDR3 is 13 amino acids long.

This clone was picked up a small number of times. The chain has TRBV10-2 and TRBJ1-3, with 10 bases that match TRBD1. The CDR3 contains 13 residues. V was clipped by 10 bases and J by 2 bases; unmatched bases: 2. Germline V lookup: CDR1 WSHSY, CDR2 SAAADI. The CDR3, as DNA: TGCGCCATTGGACAGGGGGCTGGAAACACCATATATTTT. It encodes CAIGQGAGNTIYF.

CDR3 sequence reads: CAWVGQLNSPLHF. CDR3 nucleotides: TGTGCCTGGGTGGGACAGCTTAATTCACCCCTCCACTTT. The rearrangement joins TRBV30 to TRBJ1-6; the match to TRBD1 covers 7 bases. The V and J ends lost 5 bases and 6 bases, in that order; junction bases with no gene match: 4. Germline assignment: CDR1 GTSNPN and CDR2 SVGIG (reference sequence). The CDR3 is 13 residues long.

The rearrangement links TRBV6-1 to TRBJ1-3; no clear D gene. Germline V gene data show CDR1 as MNHNS and CDR2 as SASEGT. V lost 6 bases, J lost 0 bases, and 12 bases lay in between. The CDR3 totals 15 residues. This chain's CDR3 is CASSQGSSSGNTIYF. The CDR3 nucleotides are TGTGCCAGCAGCCAAGGGTCGAGCTCTGGAAACACCATATATTTT.

The chain uses TRBV4-2 and TRBJ1-3; D gene ambiguous. Germline CDR1 and CDR2: LGHNA and YNFKEQ. The CDR3 length is 15 residues. Trimming cost V 0 bases and J 0 bases, with 6 bases left between them. The CDR3 nucleotides are TGTGCCAGCAGCCAAGAGCCGAGCTCTGGAAACACCATATATTTT. It translates to CASSQEPSSGNTIYF.

The rearrangement uses TRBV6-6 and TRBJ1-1; perhaps TRBD1 as D (6 bases). CDR3 length: 13 residues. Trimming removed 6 bases at V and 6 bases at J, with 14 bases between. Per germline, CDR1 MNHNY and CDR2 SVGAGI (reference sequence). This chain's CDR3 is CASRDTGRPEAFF. The CDR3 DNA reads as TGTGCCAGCAGAGATACAGGGCGCCCTGAAGCTTTCTTT.

This chain connects TRBV10-3 to TRBJ2-3, with 11 bases aligning to TRBD2. The CDR3 spans 17 residues. CDR1 ENHRY and CDR2 SYGVKD come from the germline V gene. V gave up 2 bases and J gave up 5 bases; unmatched junction bases: 9. CDR3 region: CAISEPGLAGSKDTQYF. In DNA, the CDR3 is TGTGCCATCAGTGAGCCAGGACTAGCGGGCTCAAAAGATACGCAGTATTTT.

This clone has just one count. The chain has TRBV5-1 and TRBJ2-3, with 8 bases lining up with TRBD2. The J segment lost 3 bases and the V segment lost 2 bases, leaving 5 bases of the junction unmatched. Germline V gives CDR1 SGHRS, CDR2 YFSETQ. The CDR3 is made up of 15 amino acids. CDR3 region: CASSLQRGLTDTQYF. The CDR3 DNA follows: TGCGCCAGCAGCTTACAGCGGGGGCTGACAGATACGCAGTATTTT.